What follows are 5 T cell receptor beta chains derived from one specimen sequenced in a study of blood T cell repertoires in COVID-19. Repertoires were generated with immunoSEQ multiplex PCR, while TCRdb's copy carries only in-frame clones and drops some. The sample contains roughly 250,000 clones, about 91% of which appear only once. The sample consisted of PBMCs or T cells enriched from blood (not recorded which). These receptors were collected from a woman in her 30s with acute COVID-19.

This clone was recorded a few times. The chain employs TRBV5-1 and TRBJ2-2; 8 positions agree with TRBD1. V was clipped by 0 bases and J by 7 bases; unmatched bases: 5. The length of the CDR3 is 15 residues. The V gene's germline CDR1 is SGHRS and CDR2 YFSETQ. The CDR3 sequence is CASSLEQGAVGELFF. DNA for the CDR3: TGCGCCAGCAGCTTGGAGCAGGGGGCGGTCGGGGAGCTGTTTTTT.

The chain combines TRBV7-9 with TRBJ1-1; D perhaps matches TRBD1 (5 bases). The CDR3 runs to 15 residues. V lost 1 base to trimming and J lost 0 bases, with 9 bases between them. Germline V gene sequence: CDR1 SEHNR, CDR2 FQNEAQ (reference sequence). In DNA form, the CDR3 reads TGTGCCAGCAGCTTAGTCCGGACACTGAACACTGAAGCTTTCTTT. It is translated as CASSLVRTLNTEAFF.

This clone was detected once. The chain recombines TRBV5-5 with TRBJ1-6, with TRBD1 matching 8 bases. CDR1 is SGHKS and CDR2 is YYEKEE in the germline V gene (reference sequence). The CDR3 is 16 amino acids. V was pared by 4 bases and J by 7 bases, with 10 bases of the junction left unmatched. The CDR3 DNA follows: TGTGCCAGCAGCAGAACCAGGGGGCAGGAGAATTCACCCCTCCACTTT. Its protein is CASSRTRGQENSPLHF.

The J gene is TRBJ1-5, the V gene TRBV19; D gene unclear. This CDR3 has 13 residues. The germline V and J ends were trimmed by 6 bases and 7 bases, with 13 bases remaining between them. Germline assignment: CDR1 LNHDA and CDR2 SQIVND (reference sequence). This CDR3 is CASSPQPVQPQHF. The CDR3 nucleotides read TGTGCCAGTAGCCCACAACCAGTACAGCCCCAGCATTTT.

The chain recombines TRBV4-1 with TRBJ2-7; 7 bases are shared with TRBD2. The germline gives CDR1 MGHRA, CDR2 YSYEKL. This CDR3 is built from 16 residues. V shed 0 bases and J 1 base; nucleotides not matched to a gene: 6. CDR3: CASSQETSGASYEQYF. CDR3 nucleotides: TGCGCCAGCAGCCAAGAAACGAGCGGGGCTTCCTACGAGCAGTACTTC.